This T cell receptor (beta chain) originates from a study of blood T cell repertoires in COVID-19. Germline CDR1 LGHDT, CDR2 YNNKEL (reference sequence). The CDR3 is 16 amino acids. V lost 1 base, J lost 4 bases, and 7 bases stayed unmatched. Per the original data handling: Amplifying reference gene primers gave estimates of nucleated cell counts. Repertoires were generated with immunoSEQ multiplex PCR, while TCRdb's copy carries only in-frame clones and drops some. The V and J calls and the clone size are those of that table, but D and trimming were determined from the DNA. This sample has around 140,000 clones; over 75% occur once, and the top ten carry approximately 2%.

The sample was peripheral blood. This sequence originates from a man between 65 and 80 years old with acute or convalescent COVID-19. The chain has TRBV3-1 (or the pseudogene TRBV3-2) and TRBJ2-7; 10 bases map to TRBD1. CDR3 DNA sequence: TGTGCCAGCAGCCAAGGGGGGGGACAGGGGATTTACGAGCAGTACTTC. It is translated as CASSQGGGQGIYEQYF.